The rows below give T cell receptor beta chains drawn from one sample of a study of T cell responses to AZD1222 COVID-19 vaccine. Some clones are missing from TCRdb's copy, which holds only in-frame ones; the method was immunoSEQ multiplex PCR. The sample has approximately 100,000 clones, about 92% seen once. This sample comprised peripheral blood, obtained on day 0 of AZD1222 vaccination. All receptors come from an adult in good health. Both conserved end residues are part of each CDR3. D genes are given only for firm matches. Clone size is not always given. Where it is, it says once, few, many or a class for expanded clones.

D	V	size	J	DNA	CDR3
-	TRBV19	-	TRBJ1-2	TGTGCCAGTAGTGCACAGGCCCTTAACTATGGCTACACCTTC	CASSAQALNYGYTF
-	TRBV19	-	TRBJ1-5	TGTGCCAGTAGTATAAAGGGGGGCGGCAATCAGCCCCAGCATTTT	CASSIKGGGNQPQHF
-	TRBV19	once	TRBJ2-4	TGTGCCAGTAGTCTCCGTGAGGGATCCAAAAACATTCAGTACTTC	CASSLREGSKNIQYF
-	TRBV24-1	-	TRBJ2-2	TGTGCCACAACCGGCGCGGGCACCGGGGAGCTGTTTTTT	CATTGAGTGELFF
-	TRBV5-1	few	TRBJ1-2	TGCGCCAGCAGCTTGGAAGGCCGAAACTATGGCTACACCTTC	CASSLEGRNYGYTF
-	TRBV6-2/TRBV6-3	-	TRBJ2-5	TGTGCCAGCAGTAGCCGGGGACCGTTGCGAGGAGAGACCCAGTACTTC	CASSSRGPLRGETQYF
TRBD1	TRBV9	-	TRBJ2-1	TGTGCCAGCAGCGTAGAGCCTCGAGGGGGCCCCCACAATGAGCAGTTCTTC	CASSVEPRGGPHNEQFF
TRBD1	TRBV7-3	few	TRBJ2-1	TGTGCCAGCAGCTCCCCCGGGCCAGGGGGCTACAATGAGCAGTTCTTC	CASSSPGPGGYNEQFF
TRBD2	TRBV30	-	TRBJ2-1	TGTGCCTGGACCGGGACTAGTGCCCCCGGAGGTGAGCAGTTCTTC	CAWTGTSAPGGEQFF
-	TRBV4-2	-	TRBJ1-1	TGTGCCAGCAGTCCTTCCGGGGGAAGTGTAGGAAGGACTGAAGCTTTCTTT	CASSPSGGSVGRTEAFF
-	TRBV6-5	-	TRBJ2-4	TGTGCCAGCAGTTACCCTTCCGGGACCTTGAAAAACATTCAGTACTTC	CASSYPSGTLKNIQYF
-	TRBV25-1	once	TRBJ1-2	TGTGCCAGCAGTGTAAACTATGGCTACACCTTC	CASSVNYGYTF
TRBD1	TRBV19	few	TRBJ1-2	TGTGCCAGTAGTCCCGGGACAGGGGTTAAGCCTAACTATGGCTACACCTTC	CASSPGTGVKPNYGYTF
-	TRBV21-1	-	TRBJ1-3	TGTGCCAGCAGCAACACTTTACCTCGGGACAGGGTACGAAACACCATATATTTT	CASSNTLPRDRVRNTIYF
-	TRBV5-1	-	TRBJ1-2	TGCGCCAGCAGCTTGGACGGGAGTTATGGCTACACCTTC	CASSLDGSYGYTF
-	TRBV5-8	-	TRBJ1-6	TGTGCCAGCAGCTCACATATCCGAGGGCACCTCCACTTT	CASSSHIRGHLHF